The sequence of this T cell receptor beta chain was determined in a study of shared clonotypes between healthy human individuals. Study overall: Samples came from a couple of female and a few male donors aged 18 to 49.

Sequencing used immunoSEQ multiplex PCR; TCRdb keeps in-frame clones, though not all of them. The data show about 480,000 clones, 75% to 80% seen once. Germline V CDR1 and CDR2: GTSNPN, SVGIG (reference sequence). Deletions cut 2 bases from V and 6 bases from J, with 7 bases between. The CDR3 is 12 residues long. This clonotype was sampled from a woman aged 40 to 50 in good health. Some clones in this sample may be carry-over from other donors' samples. Specimen: PBMCs. The V and J genes are TRBV30 and TRBJ2-2; D is undetermined. Here the CDR3 reads CAWSWEPGELFF. The DNA of the CDR3 is TGTGCCTGGAGTTGGGAACCCGGGGAGCTGTTTTTT.